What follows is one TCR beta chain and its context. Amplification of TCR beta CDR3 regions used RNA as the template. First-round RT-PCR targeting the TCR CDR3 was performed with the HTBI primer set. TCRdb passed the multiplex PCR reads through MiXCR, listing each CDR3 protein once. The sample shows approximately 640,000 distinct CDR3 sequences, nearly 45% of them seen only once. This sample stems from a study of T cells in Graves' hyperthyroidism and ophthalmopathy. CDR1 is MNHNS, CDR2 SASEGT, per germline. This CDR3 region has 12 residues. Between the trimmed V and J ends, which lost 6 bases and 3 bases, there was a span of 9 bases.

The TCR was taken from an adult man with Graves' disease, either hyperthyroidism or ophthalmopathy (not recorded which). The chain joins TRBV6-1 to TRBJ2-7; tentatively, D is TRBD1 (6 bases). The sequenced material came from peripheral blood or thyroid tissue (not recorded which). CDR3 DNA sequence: TGTGCCAGCAGGGACAGAGTCTACGAGCAGTACTTC. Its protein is CASRDRVYEQYF.